The 23 T cell receptor beta chains below were found in one sample sequenced in a study of blood T cell repertoires in COVID-19. Measured with immunoSEQ multiplex PCR; TCRdb has only the in-frame clones, and not every one. The sample shows under 350,000 clones, about nine tenths of them seen only once. The material sequenced was PBMCs or T cells enriched from blood (not recorded which). The receptors stem from a woman aged 40 to 50 who had recovered from COVID-19.

The chain combines TRBV6-5 with TRBJ1-1; the D is unclear. The V end was cut by 2 bases, the J end by 0 bases, with 4 bases between. The germline gives CDR1 MNHEY, CDR2 SVGAGI. This CDR3 is 13 amino acids long. Here the CDR3 reads CASSYDMNTEAFF. Written as DNA, the CDR3 is TGTGCCAGCAGTTACGACATGAACACTGAAGCTTTCTTT.

The chain is built from TRBV19 and TRBJ1-3, with TRBD1 matching 8 bases. After removal of 7 bases from V and 8 bases from J, the junction contained 16 bases not matched to a gene. This CDR3 is 16 amino acids long. Per germline, CDR1 LNHDA and CDR2 SQIVND (reference sequence). This chain's CDR3 is CASKEDETGVRDTIYF. CDR3 nucleotides: TGTGCCAGTAAGGAGGATGAGACAGGGGTCAGAGACACCATATATTTT.

The V gene is TRBV5-1, the J gene TRBJ2-7; 10 bases agree with TRBD2. V dropped 4 bases and J dropped 5; count of bases not matched to a gene: 12. Germline V CDR1 and CDR2: SGHRS, YFSETQ. CDR3 length equals 16 residues. CDR3 DNA sequence: TGCGCCAGCAGCCCGCCCCGGGTAGCGGGGGGAAACGAGCAGTACTTC. This gives the protein CASSPPRVAGGNEQYF.

The V gene is TRBV5-4, the J gene TRBJ2-7; 8 bases are shared with TRBD1. This CDR3 contains 15 residues. The junction had 6 bases not matched to a gene; V was cut back by 0 bases and J by 4 bases. CDR1 is SGHNT, CDR2 YYREEE, per germline (reference sequence). The CDR3 coding sequence is TGTGCCAGCAGCTTGGGGGACAGGAAGACGTACGAGCAGTACTTC. Protein: CASSLGDRKTYEQYF.

The chain is built from TRBV9 and TRBJ1-2; D is undetermined. The germline gives CDR1 SGDLS, CDR2 YYNGEE. Trimming took 4 bases from V and 0 from J, leaving 16 bases between them. This CDR3 contains 16 residues. The CDR3 region has the DNA TGTGCCAGCAGCCCCCTGGGCCCCCTTGCTAACTATGGCTACACCTTC. This translates into CASSPLGPLANYGYTF.

The CDR3 DNA reads as TGTGCCAGCAGTGGTGACTTGTACAATGAGCAGTTCTTC. This translates into CASSGDLYNEQFF. V usage is TRBV6-4 and J usage is TRBJ2-1; no reliable D call. Germline lookup yields CDR1 MRHNA and CDR2 SNTAGT. V shed 4 bases and J shed 4 bases, with 8 bases lying between them. The CDR3 loop spans 13 amino acids.

This chain joins TRBV4-3 and TRBJ2-7; perhaps TRBD1 as D (6 bases). The CDR3 sequence is 16 residues long. With 4 bases removed from V and 6 bases from J, the gap between germline ends came to 22 bases. Per the germline V gene, CDR1 is LGHNA and CDR2 is YSLEER. CDR3 coding DNA: TGCGCCAGCAGCCCCGTTGGGGGACACCCACCTGGCGAGCAGTACTTC. As protein: CASSPVGGHPPGEQYF.

The chain combines TRBV12-2 with TRBJ2-3; the table calls TRBD2, which could not be checked here. TRBV12-2 is a pseudogene locus. The CDR3 is made up of 16 amino acids. CDR3: CASRVGTSGGRDTQYF. CDR3 nucleotides: TGTGCAAGTCGCGTGGGGACTAGCGGGGGCCGAGATACGCAGTATTTT.

The CDR3 protein is CASSPRIETYEQYF. In nucleotides, the CDR3 is TGTGCCAGCTCACCACGAATAGAGACCTACGAGCAGTACTTC. The chain joins TRBV18 to TRBJ2-7; unclear D gene. This CDR3 spans 14 amino acids. Trimming removed 1 base from V and 2 bases from J, with 9 bases in between. Germline loops: CDR1 KGHSH, CDR2 LQKENI.

J is TRBJ2-3 and V is TRBV6-6; D is uncertain. Looked up from germline, CDR1 is MNHNY and CDR2 is SVGAGI (reference sequence). The V and J ends lost 8 bases and 1 base respectively, with 16 bases between them. The length of the CDR3 is 15 residues. DNA of the CDR3: TGTGCCAGCGTGGCGCAGGTTAAACGCACAGATACGCAGTATTTT. It specifies CASVAQVKRTDTQYF.

The chain couples TRBV7-2 to TRBJ2-7; tentatively, D is TRBD1 (5 bases). Per the germline V gene, CDR1 is SGHTA and CDR2 is FQGNSA. V gave up 1 base and J gave up 2 bases, with 18 bases separating them. This CDR3 has 17 residues. The CDR3 here is CASSLGGGPRNPYEQYF. The DNA for the CDR3 is TGTGCCAGCAGCTTAGGGGGCGGTCCGCGGAACCCCTACGAGCAGTACTTC.

V is TRBV5-1 and J is TRBJ1-1; unclear D gene. The CDR3 consists of 15 residues. Trimming removed 4 bases from V and 0 bases from J, with 13 bases in between. The V gene's germline CDR1 is SGHRS and CDR2 YFSETQ. The CDR3 here is CASSTDPGMNTEAFF. The CDR3 DNA reads as TGCGCCAGCAGCACAGACCCGGGGATGAACACTGAAGCTTTCTTT.

The chain recombines TRBV6-2 or TRBV6-3 with TRBJ2-5, with D perhaps matching TRBD2 (5 bases). Germline lookup yields CDR1 MNHEY and CDR2 SVGEGT. This CDR3 contains 14 residues. V shed 6 bases and J shed 2 bases, with 13 bases lying between them. This CDR3 reads CASSPGGAQETQYF. For the CDR3, the DNA is TGTGCCAGCAGCCCTGGAGGCGCACAAGAGACCCAGTACTTC.

This clone was counted a single time. The chain joins TRBV9 to TRBJ1-2; 7 nucleotides agree with TRBD1. Germline CDR1 reads SGDLS; CDR2 reads YYNGEE. The V and J ends lost 3 bases and 3 bases, in that order; junction bases with no gene match: 8. This CDR3 spans 15 amino acids. The CDR3 nucleotides are TGTGCCAGCAGCGGCGCACAGGGGAAGGACTATGGCTACACCTTC. Protein sequence: CASSGAQGKDYGYTF.

V gene TRBV7-9 combines with J gene TRBJ2-7, with TRBD1 as a possible D gene (7 bases). Germline V gene lookup returns CDR1 SEHNR and CDR2 FQNEAQ (reference sequence). There are 16 residues in the CDR3. V was trimmed by 4 bases and J by 4 bases, leaving 20 bases between them. The CDR3 sequence: CASSYLSGGGRYEQYF. The CDR3 bases are TGTGCCAGCAGCTACCTCAGTGGAGGGGGCAGGTACGAGCAGTACTTC. The full variable domain, with the rest looked up from reference TRBV7-9 and TRBJ2-7, is DTGVSQNPRHKITKRGQNVTFRCDPISEHNRLYWYRQTLGQGPEFLTYFQNEAQLEKSRLLSDRFSAERPKGSFSTLEIQRTEQGDSAMYLCASSYLSGGGRYEQYFGPGTRLTVT.

J is TRBJ2-1 and V is TRBV7-9; 7 nucleotides line up with TRBD1. The length of the CDR3 is 13 residues. The germline V gene encodes CDR1 SEHNR and CDR2 FQNEAQ (reference sequence). After removal of 4 bases from V and 10 bases from J, the junction contained 7 bases not matched to a gene. DNA of the CDR3: TGTGCCAGCAGCTCACAGGGACAGTGGGAGCAGTTCTTC. It yields the protein CASSSQGQWEQFF.

The J gene is TRBJ1-1, the V gene TRBV14, with D perhaps matching TRBD1 (6 bases). This CDR3 has 15 amino acids. Germline CDR1 SGHDN, CDR2 FVKESK. Trimming left V 0 bases short and J 3 bases short, with 11 bases between. CDR3 region: CASSQERTVYTEAFF. CDR3 DNA: TGTGCCAGCAGCCAAGAGCGGACAGTTTACACTGAAGCTTTCTTT.

The rearrangement links TRBV19 to TRBJ1-2; no clear D. The germline V gene encodes CDR1 LNHDA and CDR2 SQIVND (reference sequence). Trimming took off 4 bases at V and 2 bases at J, with 8 bases between the two ends. The CDR3 is 13 residues long. DNA of the CDR3: TGTGCCAGTAGTAAGGGAGGCAACTATGGCTACACCTTC. Amino acids: CASSKGGNYGYTF. The variable domain in full, with the rest retrieved from reference TRBV19 and TRBJ1-2, is DGGITQSPKYLFRKEGQNVTLSCEQNLNHDAMYWYRQDPGQGLRLIYYSQIVNDFQKGDIAEGYSVSREKKESFPLTVTSAQKNPTAFYLCASSKGGNYGYTFGSGTRLTVV.

This clone was observed once. The chain recombines TRBV3-1 (or the pseudogene TRBV3-2) with TRBJ2-7, with 9 bases matching TRBD2. The CDR3 has 15 residues. Germline V lookup: CDR1 LGHDT, CDR2 YNNKEL (reference sequence). The V segment lost 1 base and the J segment 4 bases; nucleotides outside the gene matches: 5. As DNA, the CDR3 is TGTGCCAGCAGCCAAGTACCTAGCGGGGCGTACGAGCAGTACTTC. This encodes CASSQVPSGAYEQYF.

The rearrangement joins TRBV19 to TRBJ1-2; D ambiguous. Per the germline V gene, CDR1 is LNHDA and CDR2 is SQIVND (reference sequence). The CDR3 sequence is 15 residues long. Trimming pared 6 bases from V and 6 bases from J, leaving 20 bases between. The CDR3 DNA follows: TGTGCCAGTAGATCGGCGGTAAGACGAATTGATGGCTACACCTTC. Protein sequence: CASRSAVRRIDGYTF.

There are a few counts of this clone. This chain connects TRBV7-9 to TRBJ1-1; D perhaps matches TRBD1 (5 bases). The germline CDR1 and CDR2 sequences are SEHNR and FQNEAQ (reference sequence). CDR3 length: 12 amino acids. Trimming took 4 bases from V and 5 from J, leaving 8 bases between them. CDR3 in amino acids: CASSSRGTEAFF. The DNA of the CDR3 is TGTGCCAGCAGCTCACGGGGGACTGAAGCTTTCTTT.

This sequence joins TRBV6-5 and TRBJ1-2; 9 bases are a match to TRBD1. Germline CDR1 MNHEY, CDR2 SVGAGI. V was clipped by 6 bases and J by 6 bases; unmatched bases: 2. This CDR3 has 12 amino acids. CDR3 amino acids: CASRQGAHGYTF. CDR3 nucleotide sequence: TGTGCCAGCAGACAGGGGGCCCATGGCTACACCTTC.

The chain couples TRBV5-1 to TRBJ1-1; D is undetermined. V lost 4 bases and J lost 0, with 10 bases in between. The germline V gene has CDR1 SGHRS and CDR2 YFSETQ. The length of the CDR3 is 14 residues. CDR3 sequence reads: CASSPGSLNTEAFF. DNA for the CDR3: TGCGCCAGCAGCCCCGGGTCCCTGAACACTGAAGCTTTCTTT.